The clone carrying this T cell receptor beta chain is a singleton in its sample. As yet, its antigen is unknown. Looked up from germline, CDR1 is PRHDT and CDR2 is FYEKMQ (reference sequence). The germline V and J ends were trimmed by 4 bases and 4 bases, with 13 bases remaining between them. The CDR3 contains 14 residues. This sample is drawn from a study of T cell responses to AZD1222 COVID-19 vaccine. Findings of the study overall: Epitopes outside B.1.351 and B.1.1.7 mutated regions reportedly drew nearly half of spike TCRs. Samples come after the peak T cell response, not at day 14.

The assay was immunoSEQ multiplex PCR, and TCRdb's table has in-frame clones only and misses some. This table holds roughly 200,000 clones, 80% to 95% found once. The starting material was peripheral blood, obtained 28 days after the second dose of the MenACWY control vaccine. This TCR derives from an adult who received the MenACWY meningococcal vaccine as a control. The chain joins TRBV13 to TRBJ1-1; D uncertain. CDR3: CASSSWTSGTEAFF. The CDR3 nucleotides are TGTGCCAGCAGCTCCTGGACCTCCGGCACTGAAGCTTTCTTT.